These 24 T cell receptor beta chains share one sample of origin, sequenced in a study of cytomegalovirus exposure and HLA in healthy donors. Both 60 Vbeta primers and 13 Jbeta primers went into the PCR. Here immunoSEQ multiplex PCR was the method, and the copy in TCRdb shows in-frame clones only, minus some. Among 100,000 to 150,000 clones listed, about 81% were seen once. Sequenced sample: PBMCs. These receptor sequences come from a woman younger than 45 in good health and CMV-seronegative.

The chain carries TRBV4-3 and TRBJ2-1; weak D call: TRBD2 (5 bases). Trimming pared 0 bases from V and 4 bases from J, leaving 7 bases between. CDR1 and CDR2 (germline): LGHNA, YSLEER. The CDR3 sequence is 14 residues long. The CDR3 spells CASSQEWEYNEQFF. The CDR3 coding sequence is TGCGCCAGCAGCCAAGAGTGGGAGTACAATGAGCAGTTCTTC.

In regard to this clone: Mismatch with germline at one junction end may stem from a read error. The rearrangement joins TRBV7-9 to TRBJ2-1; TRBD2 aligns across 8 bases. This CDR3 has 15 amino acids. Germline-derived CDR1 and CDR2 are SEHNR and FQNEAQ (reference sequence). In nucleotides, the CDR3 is TGTTCCAGCAGCTTAGCGGGGATAAGGGGGAGTGAGCAGTTCTTC. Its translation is CSSSLAGIRGSEQFF.

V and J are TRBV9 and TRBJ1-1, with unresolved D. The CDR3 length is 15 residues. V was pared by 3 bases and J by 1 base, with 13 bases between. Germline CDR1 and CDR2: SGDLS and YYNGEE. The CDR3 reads CASSGGVGRNTEAFF. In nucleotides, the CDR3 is TGTGCCAGCAGCGGCGGCGTGGGTAGGAACACTGAAGCTTTCTTT.

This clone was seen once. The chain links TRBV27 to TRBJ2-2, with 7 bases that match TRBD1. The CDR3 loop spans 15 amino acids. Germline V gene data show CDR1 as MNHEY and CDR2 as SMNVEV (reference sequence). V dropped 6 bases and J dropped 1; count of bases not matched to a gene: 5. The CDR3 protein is CASRKGAENTGELFF. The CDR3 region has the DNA TGTGCCAGCAGAAAGGGGGCTGAGAACACCGGGGAGCTGTTTTTT.

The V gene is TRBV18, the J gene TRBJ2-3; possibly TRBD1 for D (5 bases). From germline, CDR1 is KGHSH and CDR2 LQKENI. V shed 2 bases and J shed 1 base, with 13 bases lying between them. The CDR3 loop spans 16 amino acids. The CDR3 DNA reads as TGTGCCAGCTCACCAGGTAGGGGCCTAGGCACAGATACGCAGTATTTT. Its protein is CASSPGRGLGTDTQYF.

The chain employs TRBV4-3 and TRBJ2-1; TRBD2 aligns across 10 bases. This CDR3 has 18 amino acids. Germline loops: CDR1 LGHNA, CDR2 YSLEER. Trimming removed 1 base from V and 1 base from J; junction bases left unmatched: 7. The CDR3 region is CASSQGPSGRGSYNEQFF. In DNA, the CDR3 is TGCGCCAGCAGCCAAGGGCCTAGCGGGAGAGGGTCCTACAATGAGCAGTTCTTC.

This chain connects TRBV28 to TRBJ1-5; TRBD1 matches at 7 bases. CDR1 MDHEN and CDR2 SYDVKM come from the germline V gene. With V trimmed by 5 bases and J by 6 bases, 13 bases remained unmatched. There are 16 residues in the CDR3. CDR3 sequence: CASSPRNRGKGQPQHF. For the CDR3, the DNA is TGTGCCAGCAGTCCTCGAAACAGGGGAAAAGGTCAGCCCCAGCATTTT.

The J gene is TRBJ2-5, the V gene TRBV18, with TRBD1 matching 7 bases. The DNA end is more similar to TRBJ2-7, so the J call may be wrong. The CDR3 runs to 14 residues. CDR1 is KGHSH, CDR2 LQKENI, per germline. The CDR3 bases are TGTGCCAGCTCAAGCCCGGCAGGGGGCTACGAGCAGTACTTC. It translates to CASSSPAGGYEQYF.

CDR3 sequence reads: CASSEIFGGVSEQYF. CDR3 bases: TGTGCCAGCAGTGAGATTTTTGGTGGTGTATCCGAGCAGTACTTC. The chain is built from TRBV2 and TRBJ2-5, with D unclear. The end of the DNA is better explained by TRBJ2-7, so the J call may be wrong. CDR3 length: 15 residues. CDR1 SNHLY and CDR2 FYNNEI come from the germline V gene.

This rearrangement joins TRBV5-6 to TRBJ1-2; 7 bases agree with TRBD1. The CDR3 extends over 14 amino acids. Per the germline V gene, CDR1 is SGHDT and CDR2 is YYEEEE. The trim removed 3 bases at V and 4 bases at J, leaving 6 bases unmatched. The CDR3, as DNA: TGTGCCAGCAGCTACCCGGGACAGTTCTATGGCTACACCTTC. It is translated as CASSYPGQFYGYTF.

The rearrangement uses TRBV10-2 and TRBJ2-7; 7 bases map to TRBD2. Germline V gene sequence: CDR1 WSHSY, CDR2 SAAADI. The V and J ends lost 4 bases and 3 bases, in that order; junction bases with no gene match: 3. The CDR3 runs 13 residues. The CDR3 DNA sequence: TGCGCCAGCAGTGGGGGACTAAGCTACGAGCAGTACTTC. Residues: CASSGGLSYEQYF.

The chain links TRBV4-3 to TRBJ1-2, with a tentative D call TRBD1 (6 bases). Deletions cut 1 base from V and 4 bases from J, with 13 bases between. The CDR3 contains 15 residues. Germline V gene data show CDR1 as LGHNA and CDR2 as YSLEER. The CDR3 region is CASSQGGGIGYGYTF. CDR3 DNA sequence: TGCGCCAGCAGCCAAGGAGGGGGAATTGGCTATGGCTACACCTTC.

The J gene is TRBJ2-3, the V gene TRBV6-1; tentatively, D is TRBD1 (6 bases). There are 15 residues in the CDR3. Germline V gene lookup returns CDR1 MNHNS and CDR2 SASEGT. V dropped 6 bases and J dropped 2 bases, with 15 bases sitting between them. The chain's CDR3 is CASRRQAHNTDTQYF. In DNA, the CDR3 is TGTGCCAGCAGGAGACAGGCGCATAACACAGATACGCAGTATTTT.

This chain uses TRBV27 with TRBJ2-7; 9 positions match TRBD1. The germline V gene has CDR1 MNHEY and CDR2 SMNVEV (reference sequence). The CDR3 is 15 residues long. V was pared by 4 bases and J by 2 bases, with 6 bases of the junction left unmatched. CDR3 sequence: CASSSGTGSPYEQYF. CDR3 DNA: TGTGCCAGCAGTTCCGGGACAGGGTCGCCCTACGAGCAGTACTTC.

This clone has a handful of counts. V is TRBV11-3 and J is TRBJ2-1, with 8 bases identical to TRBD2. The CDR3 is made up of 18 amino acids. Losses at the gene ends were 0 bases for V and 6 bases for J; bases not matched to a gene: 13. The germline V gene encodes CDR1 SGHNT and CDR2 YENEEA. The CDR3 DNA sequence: TGTGCCAGCAGCTTAGATCAAAGCGGGAGTGGTACCGGCAATGAGCAGTTCTTC. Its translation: CASSLDQSGSGTGNEQFF.

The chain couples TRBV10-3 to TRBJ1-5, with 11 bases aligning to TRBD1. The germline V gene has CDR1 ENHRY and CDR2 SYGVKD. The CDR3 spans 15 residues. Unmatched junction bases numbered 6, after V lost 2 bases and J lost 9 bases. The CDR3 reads CAISEAGTGGTPQHF. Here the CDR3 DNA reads TGTGCCATCAGTGAGGCCGGGACAGGGGGGACGCCCCAGCATTTT.

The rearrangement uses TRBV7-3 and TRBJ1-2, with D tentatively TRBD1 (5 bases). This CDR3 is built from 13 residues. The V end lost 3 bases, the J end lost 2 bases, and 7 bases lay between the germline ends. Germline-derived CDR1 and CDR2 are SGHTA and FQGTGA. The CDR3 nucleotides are TGTGCCAGCAGCTTGGACAAAAACTATGGCTACACCTTC. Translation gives CASSLDKNYGYTF. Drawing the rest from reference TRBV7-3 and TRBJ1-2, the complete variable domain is GAGVSQTPSNKVTEKGKYVELRCDPISGHTALYWYRQSLGQGPEFLIYFQGTGAADDSGLPNDRFFAVRPEGSVSTLKIQRTERGDSAVYLCASSLDKNYGYTFGSGTRLTVV.

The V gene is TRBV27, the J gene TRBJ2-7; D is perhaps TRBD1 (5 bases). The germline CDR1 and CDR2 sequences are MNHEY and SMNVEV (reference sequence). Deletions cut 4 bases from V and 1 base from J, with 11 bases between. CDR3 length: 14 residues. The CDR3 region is CASSWAGMSYEQYF. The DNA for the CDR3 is TGTGCCAGCAGTTGGGCAGGGATGTCCTACGAGCAGTACTTC.

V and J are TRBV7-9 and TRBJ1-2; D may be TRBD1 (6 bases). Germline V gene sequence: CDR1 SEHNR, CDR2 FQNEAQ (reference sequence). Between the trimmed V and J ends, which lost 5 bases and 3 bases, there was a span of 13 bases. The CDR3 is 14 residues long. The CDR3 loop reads CASSATPGDYGYTF. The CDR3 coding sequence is TGTGCCAGCAGCGCGACCCCAGGGGACTATGGCTACACCTTC.

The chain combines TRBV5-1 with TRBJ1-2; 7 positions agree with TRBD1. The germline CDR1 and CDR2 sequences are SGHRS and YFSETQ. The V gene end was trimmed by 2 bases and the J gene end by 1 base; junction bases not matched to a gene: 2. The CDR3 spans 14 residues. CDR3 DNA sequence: TGCGCCAGCAGCTTTGGGGACAGTAACTATGGCTACACCTTC. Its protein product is CASSFGDSNYGYTF.

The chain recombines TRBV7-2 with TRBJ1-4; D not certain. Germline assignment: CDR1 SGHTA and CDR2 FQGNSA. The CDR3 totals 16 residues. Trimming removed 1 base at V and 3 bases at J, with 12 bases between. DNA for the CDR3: TGTGCCAGCAGCTTAGGAATAACACCCTCTAATGAAAAACTGTTTTTT. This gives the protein CASSLGITPSNEKLFF.

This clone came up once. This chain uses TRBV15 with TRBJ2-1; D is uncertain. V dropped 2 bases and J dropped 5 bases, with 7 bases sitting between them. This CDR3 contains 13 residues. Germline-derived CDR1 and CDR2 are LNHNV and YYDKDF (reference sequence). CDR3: CATSRTTDNEQFF. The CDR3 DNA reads TGTGCCACCAGCAGAACCACGGACAATGAGCAGTTCTTC.

The CDR3 reads CASGYLQGAKGYTF. DNA of the CDR3: TGTGCCAGCGGGTATTTACAGGGGGCTAAAGGCTACACCTTC. The V call is TRBV27, the J call TRBJ1-2, with TRBD1 matching 9 bases. V lost 8 bases and J lost 8; bases outside the gene matches: 12. Germline V gene data show CDR1 as MNHEY and CDR2 as SMNVEV (reference sequence). This CDR3 has 14 residues.

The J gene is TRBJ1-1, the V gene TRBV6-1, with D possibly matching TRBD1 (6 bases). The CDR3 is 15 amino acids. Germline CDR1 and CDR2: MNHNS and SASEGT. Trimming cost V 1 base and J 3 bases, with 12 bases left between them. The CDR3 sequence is CASSEVGAGDTEAFF. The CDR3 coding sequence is TGTGCCAGCAGTGAAGTAGGGGCAGGGGACACTGAAGCTTTCTTT.